The 3 T cell receptor beta chains listed next were all sequenced from one sample in a study of blood T cell repertoires in COVID-19. Method: immunoSEQ multiplex PCR; TCRdb's copy keeps in-frame clones and lacks some. The table has over 200,000 clones, roughly 90% seen once. Sample: peripheral blood. Receptors originate from a middle-aged man with active or convalescent COVID-19.

CDR3 sequence reads: CASSPFGDTQYF. DNA for the CDR3: TGTGCCAGCAGCCCATTCGGGGATACGCAGTATTTT. The V call is TRBV7-9, the J call TRBJ2-3; no clear D gene. Germline V lookup: CDR1 SEHNR, CDR2 FQNEAQ (reference sequence). The V end was cut by 5 bases, the J end by 6 bases, with 9 bases between. CDR3 size: 12 residues.

The chain is built from TRBV2 and TRBJ1-2; D is perhaps TRBD1 (5 bases). This CDR3 region has 16 residues. V lost 7 bases to trimming and J lost 4 bases, with 22 bases between them. CDR1 and CDR2 from the germline V gene are SNHLY and FYNNEI. The CDR3 sequence: CASNHMGGDRLYGYTF. The CDR3 nucleotides are TGTGCCAGCAACCACATGGGAGGAGACAGACTCTATGGCTACACCTTC.

This sequence joins TRBV19 and TRBJ1-5; D unclear. V was clipped by 1 base and J by 0 bases, with 4 bases between them. Germline assignment: CDR1 LNHDA and CDR2 SQIVND (reference sequence). The CDR3 has 14 residues. CDR3 coding DNA: TGTGCCAGTAGTATAGTCGGTAGCAATCAGCCCCAGCATTTT. This translates into CASSIVGSNQPQHF.